These T cell receptor beta chains were read from a single sample in a study of control samples from healthy donors and cancer patients. Repertoires were generated with immunoSEQ multiplex PCR, while TCRdb's copy carries only in-frame clones and drops some. The table records about 65,000 clones, about nine tenths of them present only once. Source material: PBMCs. The origin of the receptors is a woman in her 50s with colorectal cancer. Each CDR3 is given with its conserved first and last residue. The D gene is left open where the match is weak. Size tells how often a clone was seen (once, few, many) or the class of an expanded clone, and some rows leave it out.

V: TRBV14; size: -; J: TRBJ2-7; D: -; DNA: TGTGCCAGCAGCCGCGACTTTGGATTCTACGAGCAGTACTTC; CDR3: CASSRDFGFYEQYF
V: TRBV5-1; size: -; J: TRBJ2-1; D: TRBD2; DNA: TGCGCCAGCAGGTCGACTAGCGGGAGGCAATACAATGAGCAGTTCTTC; CDR3: CASRSTSGRQYNEQFF
V: TRBV6-2/TRBV6-3; size: -; J: TRBJ2-3; D: TRBD2; DNA: TGTGCCAGCAGTTACGGCCTCGCGGGAGGGAATTTTGCAGATACGCAGTATTTT; CDR3: CASSYGLAGGNFADTQYF
V: TRBV15; size: -; J: TRBJ2-1; D: TRBD2; DNA: TGTGCCACCAGCAGAGATATTGGGGGGGTCTACAATGAGCAGTTCTTC; CDR3: CATSRDIGGVYNEQFF
V: TRBV13; size: -; J: TRBJ2-3; D: TRBD2; DNA: TGTGCCAGCAGCTTAGGCCTAGCGGGACCCAGCACAGATACGCAGTATTTT; CDR3: CASSLGLAGPSTDTQYF
V: TRBV7-3; size: -; J: TRBJ2-3; D: TRBD2; DNA: TGTGCCAGCAGCCTGAGCGGGGGGGCTAATACGCAGTATTTT; CDR3: CASSLSGGANTQYF
V: TRBV20-1; size: -; J: TRBJ1-2; D: -; DNA: TGCAGTGCTAGTTTAAAAAAAGAAGGGCATGGCTACACCTTC; CDR3: CSASLKKEGHGYTF
V: TRBV5-1; size: once; J: TRBJ2-5; D: TRBD1; DNA: TGCGCCAGCAGCTTGGGAGGGGGCGAGGGGACCCAGTACTTC; CDR3: CASSLGGGEGTQYF
V: TRBV6-5; size: -; J: TRBJ2-1; D: TRBD2; DNA: TGTGCCATCACGACTAGCCGCTCCTACAATGAGCAGTTCTTC; CDR3: CAITTSRSYNEQFF
V: TRBV5-6; size: -; J: TRBJ2-1; D: -; DNA: TGTGCCAGCAGCTCAACCGGGACGGCAACCTATGAGCAGTTCTTC; CDR3: CASSSTGTATYEQFF
V: TRBV7-2; size: once; J: TRBJ1-1; D: -; DNA: TGTGCCAGTAAGGCCTGGGATCTCATAACCCCCGTGGGCACTGAAGCTTTCTTT; CDR3: CASKAWDLITPVGTEAFF
V: TRBV6-1; size: -; J: TRBJ2-1; D: -; DNA: TGTGCCAGCAGTGAAGGTGTGGGGCGGGAAAGACGGTTCTTC; CDR3: CASSEGVGRERRFF
V: TRBV5-1; size: -; J: TRBJ1-5; D: TRBD1; DNA: TGCGCCAGCAGCTTACAGGGGTCGGATCAGCCCCAGCATTTT; CDR3: CASSLQGSDQPQHF
V: TRBV30; size: -; J: TRBJ1-6; D: -; DNA: TGTGCCTGGAGTTCCTCCGGGACTCCGTTGACCCTCCACTTT; CDR3: CAWSSSGTPLTLHF
V: TRBV9; size: -; J: TRBJ2-2; D: -; DNA: TGTGCCAGCAGCGCGGTAGTAGCCGGGGGACAGAACACCGGGGAGCTGTTTTTT; CDR3: CASSAVVAGGQNTGELFF
V: TRBV7-6; size: -; J: TRBJ1-6; D: -; DNA: TGTGCCAGCAGCCCTAAAACGCGGGATAATTCACCCCTCCACTTT; CDR3: CASSPKTRDNSPLHF
V: TRBV30; size: -; J: TRBJ2-2; D: -; DNA: TGTGCCTGGAAGGGCTACGGGGAGCTGTTTTTT; CDR3: CAWKGYGELFF
V: TRBV7-9; size: -; J: TRBJ1-6; D: TRBD1; DNA: TGTGCCAGCAGCTTTCCTACAGGGGGCGATGGGAATTCACCCCTCCACTTT; CDR3: CASSFPTGGDGNSPLHF
V: TRBV18; size: -; J: TRBJ2-3; D: TRBD2; DNA: TGTGCCAGCTCAAATTCCAACAGCGGGGGTGCCACAGATACGCAGTATTTT; CDR3: CASSNSNSGGATDTQYF
V: TRBV4-2; size: once; J: TRBJ2-7; D: -; DNA: TGTGCCAGCAGCCAGGGGCGGAAAGGGGCGAGGAACGAGCAGTACTTC; CDR3: CASSQGRKGARNEQYF
V: TRBV6-5; size: -; J: TRBJ1-1; D: -; DNA: TGTGCCAGCAGAATAGATTTCAGGGGCACTGAAGCTTTCTTT; CDR3: CASRIDFRGTEAFF
V: TRBV15; size: -; J: TRBJ2-3; D: -; DNA: TGTGCCACCAGCAGAGATTCGCAGGGCATGGGCACAGATACGCAGTATTTT; CDR3: CATSRDSQGMGTDTQYF
V: TRBV6-2/TRBV6-3; size: -; J: TRBJ1-1; D: -; DNA: TGTGCCAGCAGTTTTTGTAGGGTTGAGAACACTGAAGCTTTCTTT; CDR3: CASSFCRVENTEAFF
V: TRBV5-1; size: -; J: TRBJ2-2; D: -; DNA: TGCGCCAGCAGCTTCGGGACGGGTGGCACCGGGGAGCTGTTTTTT; CDR3: CASSFGTGGTGELFF
V: TRBV6-5; size: -; J: TRBJ1-1; D: -; DNA: TGTGCCAGCAGTTACTCGACTAGGGGGACGAACACTGAAGCTTTCTTT; CDR3: CASSYSTRGTNTEAFF
V: TRBV18; size: -; J: TRBJ1-1; D: TRBD1; DNA: TGTGCCAGCTCGCGGGGGACAGACACTGAAGCTTTCTTT; CDR3: CASSRGTDTEAFF
V: TRBV5-5; size: once; J: TRBJ2-7; D: -; DNA: TGTGCCAGCAGCTTGGTCGGGACTTTGACCTACGAGCAGTACTTC; CDR3: CASSLVGTLTYEQYF
V: TRBV5-4; size: -; J: TRBJ2-3; D: TRBD2; DNA: TGTGCCAGCAGCGGGCGGGTAGCGGGGAAGCGGGATACGCAGTATTTT; CDR3: CASSGRVAGKRDTQYF
V: TRBV7-9; size: -; J: TRBJ1-2; D: -; DNA: TGTGCCAGCAGTCCTCCAGGTCATAACTATGGCTACACCTTC; CDR3: CASSPPGHNYGYTF
V: TRBV23-1; size: -; J: TRBJ1-4; D: -; DNA: TGCGCCAGCAGTCAACCGACAGACCGTGCAACTAATGAAAAACTGTTTTTT; CDR3: CASSQPTDRATNEKLFF
V: TRBV29-1; size: -; J: TRBJ1-2; D: TRBD1; DNA: TGCAGCGGACGGGACAGCACTAACTATGGCTACACCTTC; CDR3: CSGRDSTNYGYTF
V: TRBV5-4; size: -; J: TRBJ1-1; D: -; DNA: TGTGCCAGCAGCCCACCTCCCGGGGGGAGCACTGAAGCTTTCTTT; CDR3: CASSPPPGGSTEAFF
V: TRBV2; size: -; J: TRBJ1-2; D: -; DNA: TGTGCCAGCAGTGAACGGGAAAACTATGGCTACACCTTC; CDR3: CASSERENYGYTF
V: TRBV7-2; size: -; J: TRBJ2-7; D: -; DNA: TGTGCCAGCAGCACGGACAGCTACGAGCAGTACTTC; CDR3: CASSTDSYEQYF
V: TRBV5-4; size: -; J: TRBJ2-3; D: -; DNA: TGTGCCAGCAGCTTGGATGCACTTTACACAGATACGCAGTATTTT; CDR3: CASSLDALYTDTQYF
V: TRBV5-1; size: -; J: TRBJ1-1; D: TRBD1; DNA: TGCGCCAGCAGCGGGGACAGGGCCGAGTACACTGAAGCTTTCTTT; CDR3: CASSGDRAEYTEAFF
V: TRBV2; size: once; J: TRBJ2-7; D: -; DNA: TGTGCCAGCAGTGTCCAGGGGACTATCCACGAGCAGTACTTC; CDR3: CASSVQGTIHEQYF
V: TRBV6-5; size: -; J: TRBJ2-3; D: -; DNA: TGTGCCAGCAATTCCGGTCTATCCACAGATACGCAGTATTTT; CDR3: CASNSGLSTDTQYF
V: TRBV3-1/TRBV3-2; size: -; J: TRBJ2-1; D: -; DNA: TGTGCCAGCAGCCAACACATGGGGACGGAGACCTACAATGAGCAGTTCTTC; CDR3: CASSQHMGTETYNEQFF
V: TRBV7-9; size: -; J: TRBJ1-1; D: -; DNA: TGTGCCAGCAGCCAACAAGGGATGGGGGCCACTGAAGCTTTCTTT; CDR3: CASSQQGMGATEAFF
V: TRBV4-1; size: once; J: TRBJ1-5; D: -; DNA: TGCGCCAGCAGCCAAGATATGGACGCCTATCAGCCCCAGCATTTT; CDR3: CASSQDMDAYQPQHF
V: TRBV28; size: -; J: TRBJ1-6; D: -; DNA: TGTGCCAGCAGCCAGCTCAATTCACCCCTCCACTTT; CDR3: CASSQLNSPLHF
V: TRBV20-1; size: -; J: TRBJ2-1; D: -; DNA: TGCAGTGCTAGAAATAGCTATGAGCAGTTCTTC; CDR3: CSARNSYEQFF
V: TRBV18; size: once; J: TRBJ1-2; D: TRBD1; DNA: TGTGCCAGCTCAGCCGACAGGGGGCTGGTTGCTGGAGGCTACACCTTC; CDR3: CASSADRGLVAGGYTF
V: TRBV19; size: -; J: TRBJ1-2; D: -; DNA: TGTGCCAGTAGTATAGGGGACTATGGCTACACCTTC; CDR3: CASSIGDYGYTF
V: TRBV6-6; size: -; J: TRBJ2-1; D: -; DNA: TGTGCCAGCAGTTATTCCGAGGCGAATGAGCAGTTCTTC; CDR3: CASSYSEANEQFF
V: TRBV3-1/TRBV3-2; size: -; J: TRBJ2-5; D: -; DNA: TGTGCCAGCAGCCAAGATGGGGCGCGGGAAGAGACCCAGTACTTC; CDR3: CASSQDGAREETQYF
V: TRBV6-6; size: -; J: TRBJ1-2; D: -; DNA: TGTGCCAGCAGTTACCGCGCAGGGAACTATGGCTACACCTTC; CDR3: CASSYRAGNYGYTF
V: TRBV3-1/TRBV3-2; size: -; J: TRBJ2-2; D: -; DNA: TGTGCCAGCAGCCAAGGGGGTCCGAACACCGGGGAGCTGTTTTTT; CDR3: CASSQGGPNTGELFF
V: TRBV27; size: -; J: TRBJ2-7; D: -; DNA: TGTGCCAGCAGCTCCAGCGAGGACTCCTACGAGCAGTACTTC; CDR3: CASSSSEDSYEQYF
V: TRBV6-5; size: once; J: TRBJ2-7; D: TRBD2; DNA: TGTGCCAGCAGGGCCCCGGCTAGCGGGGCCTACGAGCAGTACTTC; CDR3: CASRAPASGAYEQYF
V: TRBV27; size: once; J: TRBJ1-5; D: -; DNA: TGTGGGGGGGGTTATCAGCCCCAGCATTTT; CDR3: CGGGYQPQHF
V: TRBV12-3/TRBV12-4; size: -; J: TRBJ2-5; D: -; DNA: TGTGCCAGCAGTTTTAGGAGTCAGCAGACCCAGTACTTC; CDR3: CASSFRSQQTQYF
V: TRBV2; size: -; J: TRBJ2-3; D: -; DNA: TGTGCCAGCAGTCCGGACAACACAGATACGCAGTATTTT; CDR3: CASSPDNTDTQYF
V: TRBV12-5; size: -; J: TRBJ2-7; D: -; DNA: TGTGCTAGTGGTTTGGGACAGGCGACCTACTCCTACGAGCAGTACTTC; CDR3: CASGLGQATYSYEQYF
V: TRBV2; size: -; J: TRBJ1-6; D: -; DNA: TGTGCCAGCAGTGAACAGGCGCGCTCCTATAATTCACCCCTCCACTTT; CDR3: CASSEQARSYNSPLHF
V: TRBV5-1; size: -; J: TRBJ1-5; D: -; DNA: TGCGCCAGCAGCTTGTACGGGGGGAATCAGCCCCAGCATTTT; CDR3: CASSLYGGNQPQHF
V: TRBV2; size: -; J: TRBJ2-2; D: -; DNA: TGTGCCAGCACTTTTCCAGGGGTAAACACCGGGGAGCTGTTTTTT; CDR3: CASTFPGVNTGELFF
V: TRBV28; size: -; J: TRBJ1-3; D: -; DNA: TGTGCCAGCAGGGGGGAATACTCTGGAAACACCATATATTTT; CDR3: CASRGEYSGNTIYF
V: TRBV7-2; size: -; J: TRBJ1-1; D: -; DNA: TGTGCCAGTCGGACGGAGCGAGGGAGGCCTGAAGCTTTCTTT; CDR3: CASRTERGRPEAFF